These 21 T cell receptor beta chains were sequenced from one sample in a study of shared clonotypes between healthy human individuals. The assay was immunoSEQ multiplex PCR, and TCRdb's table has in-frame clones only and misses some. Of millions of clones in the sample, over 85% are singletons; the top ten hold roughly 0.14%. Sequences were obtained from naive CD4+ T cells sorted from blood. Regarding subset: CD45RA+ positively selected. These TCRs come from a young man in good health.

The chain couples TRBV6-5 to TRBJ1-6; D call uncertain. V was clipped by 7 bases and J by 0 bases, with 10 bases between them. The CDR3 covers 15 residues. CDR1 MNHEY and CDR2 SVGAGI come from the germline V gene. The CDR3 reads CASKFLSSYNSPLHF. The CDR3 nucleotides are TGTGCCAGCAAATTTCTGAGCTCCTATAATTCACCCCTCCACTTT.

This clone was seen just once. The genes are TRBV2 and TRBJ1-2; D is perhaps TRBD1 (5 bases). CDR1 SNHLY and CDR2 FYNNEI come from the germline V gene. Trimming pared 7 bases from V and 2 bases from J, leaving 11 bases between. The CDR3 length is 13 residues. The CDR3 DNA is TGTGCCAGCAAGGTGACAGCCAACTATGGCTACACCTTC. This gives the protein CASKVTANYGYTF. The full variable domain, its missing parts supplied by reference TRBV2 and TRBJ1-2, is EPEVTQTPSHQVTQMGQEVILRCVPISNHLYFYWYRQILGQKVEFLVSFYNNEISEKSEIFDDQFSVERPDGSNFTLKIRSTKLEDSAMYFCASKVTANYGYTFGSGTRLTVV.

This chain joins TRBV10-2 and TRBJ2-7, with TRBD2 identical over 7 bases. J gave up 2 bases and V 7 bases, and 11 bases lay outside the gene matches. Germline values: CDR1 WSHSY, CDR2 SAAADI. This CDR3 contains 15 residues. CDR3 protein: CASISRLARAYEQYF. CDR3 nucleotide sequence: TGCGCCAGCATCTCCCGACTAGCAAGGGCCTACGAGCAGTACTTC.

This CDR3 reads CASMGSERAEAFF. In DNA, the CDR3 is TGTGCCAGCATGGGGAGCGAACGGGCTGAAGCTTTCTTT. The chain is built from TRBV6-5 and TRBJ1-1; D is uncertain. CDR1 is MNHEY, CDR2 SVGAGI, per germline. V was trimmed by 7 bases and J by 6 bases, leaving 15 bases between them. The CDR3 has 13 amino acids.

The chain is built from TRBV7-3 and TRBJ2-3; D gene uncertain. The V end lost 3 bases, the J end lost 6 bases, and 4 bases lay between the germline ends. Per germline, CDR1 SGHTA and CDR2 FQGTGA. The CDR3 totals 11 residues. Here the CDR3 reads CASSFADTQYF. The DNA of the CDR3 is TGTGCCAGCAGCTTTGCGGATACGCAGTATTTT.

CDR3 region: CASSVEGAREQYF. The CDR3 DNA reads as TGTGCCAGCAGTGTGGAGGGGGCAAGGGAGCAGTACTTC. The V gene is TRBV2, the J gene TRBJ2-7; a possible D gene is TRBD1 (7 bases). Trimming cost V 4 bases and J 7 bases, with 14 bases left between them. The length of the CDR3 is 13 residues. Germline V gene sequence: CDR1 SNHLY, CDR2 FYNNEI. Complete variable domain (other parts from reference TRBV2 and TRBJ2-7): EPEVTQTPSHQVTQMGQEVILRCVPISNHLYFYWYRQILGQKVEFLVSFYNNEISEKSEIFDDQFSVERPDGSNFTLKIRSTKLEDSAMYFCASSVEGAREQYFGPGTRLTVT.

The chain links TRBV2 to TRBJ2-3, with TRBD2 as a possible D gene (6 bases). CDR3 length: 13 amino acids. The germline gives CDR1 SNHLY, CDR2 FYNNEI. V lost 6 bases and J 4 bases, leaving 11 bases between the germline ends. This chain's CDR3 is CASRTGLADTQYF. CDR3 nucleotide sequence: TGTGCCAGCAGGACGGGACTCGCAGATACGCAGTATTTT.

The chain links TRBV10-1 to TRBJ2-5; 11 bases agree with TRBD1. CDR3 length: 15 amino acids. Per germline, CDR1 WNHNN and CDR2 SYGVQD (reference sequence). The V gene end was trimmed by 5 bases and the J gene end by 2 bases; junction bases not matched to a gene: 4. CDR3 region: CASSPGQGGQETQYF. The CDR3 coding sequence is TGCGCCAGCAGTCCGGGACAGGGGGGTCAAGAGACCCAGTACTTC.

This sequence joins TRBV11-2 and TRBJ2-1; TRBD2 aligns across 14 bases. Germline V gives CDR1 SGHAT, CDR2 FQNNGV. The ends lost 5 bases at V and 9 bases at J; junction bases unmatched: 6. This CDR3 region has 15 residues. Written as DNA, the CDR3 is TGTGCCAGCAGCCCGACTAGCGGGGGGGTCGGTGAGCAGTTCTTC. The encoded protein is CASSPTSGGVGEQFF.

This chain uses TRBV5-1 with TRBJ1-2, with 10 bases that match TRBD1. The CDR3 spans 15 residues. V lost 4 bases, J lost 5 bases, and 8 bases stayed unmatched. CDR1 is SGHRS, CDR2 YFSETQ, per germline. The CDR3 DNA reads TGCGCCAGCAGCCCGAATTCGGGACAGGGGTATGGCTACACCTTC. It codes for CASSPNSGQGYGYTF.

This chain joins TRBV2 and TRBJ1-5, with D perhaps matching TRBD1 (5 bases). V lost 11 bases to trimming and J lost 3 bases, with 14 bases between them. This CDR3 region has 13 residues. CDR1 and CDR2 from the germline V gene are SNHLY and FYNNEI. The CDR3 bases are TGTGCCTGCCACCGGGACTTCAATCAGCCCCAGCATTTT. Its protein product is CACHRDFNQPQHF.

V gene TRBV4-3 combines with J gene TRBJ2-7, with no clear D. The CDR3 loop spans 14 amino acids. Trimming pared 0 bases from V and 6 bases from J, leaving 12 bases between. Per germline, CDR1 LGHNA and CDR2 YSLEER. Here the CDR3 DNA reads TGCGCCAGCAGCCAAGATTTGGCGGCGCGCGAGCAGTACTTC. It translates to CASSQDLAAREQYF.

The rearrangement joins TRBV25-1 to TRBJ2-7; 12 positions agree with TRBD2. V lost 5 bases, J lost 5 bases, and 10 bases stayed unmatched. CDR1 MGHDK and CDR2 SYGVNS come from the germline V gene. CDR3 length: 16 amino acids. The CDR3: CASSFRSTSGSHEQYF. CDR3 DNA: TGTGCCAGCAGTTTCCGCTCGACTAGCGGGAGTCACGAGCAGTACTTC.

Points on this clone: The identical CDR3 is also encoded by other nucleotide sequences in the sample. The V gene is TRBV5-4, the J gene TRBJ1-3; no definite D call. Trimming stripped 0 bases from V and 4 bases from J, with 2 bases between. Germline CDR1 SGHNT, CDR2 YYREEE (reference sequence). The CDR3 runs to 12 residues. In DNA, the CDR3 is TGTGCCAGCAGCTTGGGCGGAAACACCATATATTTT. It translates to CASSLGGNTIYF.

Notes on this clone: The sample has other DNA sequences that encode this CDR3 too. The CDR3 reads CASSRTGGSYEQYF. The CDR3 nucleotides read TGTGCCAGCAGTCGGACAGGGGGCTCCTACGAGCAGTACTTC. The J gene is TRBJ2-7, the V gene TRBV6-5; TRBD1 aligns across 10 bases. Germline CDR1 and CDR2: MNHEY and SVGAGI. The CDR3 totals 14 residues. V trimming: 5 bases; J trimming: 0 bases; junction bases outside the gene matches: 1.

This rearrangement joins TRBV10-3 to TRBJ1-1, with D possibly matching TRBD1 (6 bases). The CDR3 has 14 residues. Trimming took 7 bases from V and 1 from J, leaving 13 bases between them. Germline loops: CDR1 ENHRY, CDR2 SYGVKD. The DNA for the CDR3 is TGTGCCATCAATACGGGACAAAAGAACACTGAAGCTTTCTTT. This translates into CAINTGQKNTEAFF.

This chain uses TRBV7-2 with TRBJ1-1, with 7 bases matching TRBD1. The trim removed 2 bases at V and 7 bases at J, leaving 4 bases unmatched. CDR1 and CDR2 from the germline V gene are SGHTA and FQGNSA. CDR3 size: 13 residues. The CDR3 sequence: CASSLTQGVEAFF. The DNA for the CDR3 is TGTGCCAGCAGCTTAACTCAGGGGGTTGAAGCTTTCTTT.

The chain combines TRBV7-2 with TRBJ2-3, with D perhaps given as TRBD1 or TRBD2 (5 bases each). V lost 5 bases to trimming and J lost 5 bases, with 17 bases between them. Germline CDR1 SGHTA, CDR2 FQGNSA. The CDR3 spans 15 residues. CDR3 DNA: TGTGCCAGCAGCGGATGGGTAGCGAGGGGAGATACGCAGTATTTT. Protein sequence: CASSGWVARGDTQYF.

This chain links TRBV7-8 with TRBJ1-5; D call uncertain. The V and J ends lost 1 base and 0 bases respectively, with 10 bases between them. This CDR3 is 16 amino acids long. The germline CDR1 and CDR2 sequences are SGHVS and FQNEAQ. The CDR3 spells CASSLEISYSNQPQHF. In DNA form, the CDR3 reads TGTGCCAGCAGCTTAGAAATTAGCTATAGCAATCAGCCCCAGCATTTT.

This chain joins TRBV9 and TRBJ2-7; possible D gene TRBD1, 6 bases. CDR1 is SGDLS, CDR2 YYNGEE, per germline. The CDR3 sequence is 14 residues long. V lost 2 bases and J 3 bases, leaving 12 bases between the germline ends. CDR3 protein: CASSVQPQGYEQYF. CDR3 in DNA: TGTGCCAGCAGCGTCCAACCACAGGGCTACGAGCAGTACTTC.

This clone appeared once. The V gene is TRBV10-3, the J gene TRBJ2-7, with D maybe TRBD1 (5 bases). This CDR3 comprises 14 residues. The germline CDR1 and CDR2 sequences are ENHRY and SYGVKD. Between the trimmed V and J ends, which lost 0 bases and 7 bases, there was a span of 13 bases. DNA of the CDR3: TGTGCCATCAGTGAGTCAATGACAGTCATGGAGCAGTACTTC. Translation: CAISESMTVMEQYF.